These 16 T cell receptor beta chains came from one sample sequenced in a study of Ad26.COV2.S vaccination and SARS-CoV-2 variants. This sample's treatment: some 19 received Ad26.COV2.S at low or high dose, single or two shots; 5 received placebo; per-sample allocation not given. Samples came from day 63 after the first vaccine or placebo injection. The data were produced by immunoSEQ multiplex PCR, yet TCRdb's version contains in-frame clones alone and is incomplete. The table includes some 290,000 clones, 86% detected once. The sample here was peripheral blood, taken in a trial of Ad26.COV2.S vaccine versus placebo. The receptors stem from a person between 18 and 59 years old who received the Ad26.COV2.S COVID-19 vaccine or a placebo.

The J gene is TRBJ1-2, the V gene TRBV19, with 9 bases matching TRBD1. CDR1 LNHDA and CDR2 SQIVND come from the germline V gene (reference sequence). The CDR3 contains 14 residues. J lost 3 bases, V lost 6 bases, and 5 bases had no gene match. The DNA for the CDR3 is TGTGCCAGTAGCCCGGACAGGGGAGACTATGGCTACACCTTC. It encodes CASSPDRGDYGYTF. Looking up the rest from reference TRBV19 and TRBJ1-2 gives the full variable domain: DGGITQSPKYLFRKEGQNVTLSCEQNLNHDAMYWYRQDPGQGLRLIYYSQIVNDFQKGDIAEGYSVSREKKESFPLTVTSAQKNPTAFYLCASSPDRGDYGYTFGSGTRLTVV.

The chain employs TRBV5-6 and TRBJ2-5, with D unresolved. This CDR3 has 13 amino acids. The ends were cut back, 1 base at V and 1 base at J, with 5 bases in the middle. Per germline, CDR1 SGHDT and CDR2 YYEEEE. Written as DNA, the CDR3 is TGTGCCAGCAGCTTGCCCATCCAAGAGACCCAGTACTTC. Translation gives CASSLPIQETQYF.

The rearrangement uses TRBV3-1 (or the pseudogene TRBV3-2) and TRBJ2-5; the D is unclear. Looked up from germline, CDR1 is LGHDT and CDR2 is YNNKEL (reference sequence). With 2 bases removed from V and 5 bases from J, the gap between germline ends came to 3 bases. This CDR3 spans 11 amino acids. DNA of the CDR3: TGTGCCAGCAGCCAATGGGAGACCCAGTACTTC. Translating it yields CASSQWETQYF.

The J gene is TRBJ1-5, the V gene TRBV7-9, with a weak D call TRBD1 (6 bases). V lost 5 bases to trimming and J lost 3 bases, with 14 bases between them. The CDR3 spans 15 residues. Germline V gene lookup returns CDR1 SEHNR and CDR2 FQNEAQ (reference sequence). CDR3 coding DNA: TGTGCCAGCAGCCCATCGGACAGCTTCAATCAGCCCCAGCATTTT. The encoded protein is CASSPSDSFNQPQHF.

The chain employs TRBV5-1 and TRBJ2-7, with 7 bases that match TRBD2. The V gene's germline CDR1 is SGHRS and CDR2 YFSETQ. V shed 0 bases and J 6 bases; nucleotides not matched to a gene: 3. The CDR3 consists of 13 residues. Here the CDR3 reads CASSLEAGTEQYF. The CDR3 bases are TGCGCCAGCAGCTTGGAAGCGGGGACCGAGCAGTACTTC.

The CDR3 is CASSGGTYSNQPQHF. The CDR3, as DNA: TGTGCCAGTAGTGGAGGGACATATAGCAATCAGCCCCAGCATTTT. The V and J genes are TRBV19 and TRBJ1-5, with D possibly matching TRBD1 (6 bases). Germline CDR1 reads LNHDA; CDR2 reads SQIVND (reference sequence). This CDR3 spans 15 amino acids. Deletions cut 5 bases from V and 0 bases from J, with 11 bases between.

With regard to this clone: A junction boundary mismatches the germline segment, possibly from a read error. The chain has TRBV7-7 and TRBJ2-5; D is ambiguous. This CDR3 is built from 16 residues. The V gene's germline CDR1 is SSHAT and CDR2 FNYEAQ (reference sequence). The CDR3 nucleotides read TGTGCTAGCAGCCGCTTACCACAGAGCAAACAAGAGACCCAGTACTTC. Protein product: CASSRLPQSKQETQYF.

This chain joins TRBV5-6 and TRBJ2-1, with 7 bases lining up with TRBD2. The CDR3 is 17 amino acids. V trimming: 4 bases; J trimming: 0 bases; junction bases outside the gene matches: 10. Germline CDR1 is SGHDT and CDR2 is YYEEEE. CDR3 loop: CASSPRGGGISYNEQFF. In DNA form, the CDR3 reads TGTGCCAGCAGCCCGCGGGGCGGGGGAATCTCCTACAATGAGCAGTTCTTC.

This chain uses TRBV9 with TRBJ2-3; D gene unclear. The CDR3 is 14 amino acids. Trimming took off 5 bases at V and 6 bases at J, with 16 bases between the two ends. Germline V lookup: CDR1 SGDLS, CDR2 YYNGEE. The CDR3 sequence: CASSPPGKVDTQYF. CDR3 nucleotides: TGTGCCAGCAGTCCTCCCGGAAAGGTGGATACGCAGTATTTT.

The CDR3 loop reads CASRNNNYGYTF. The CDR3 DNA reads as TGTGCCAGCAGAAACAACAACTATGGCTACACCTTC. The rearrangement joins TRBV2 to TRBJ1-2; D remains ambiguous. In germline, CDR1 is SNHLY, CDR2 FYNNEI. V shed 6 bases and J shed 2 bases, with 7 bases lying between them. The CDR3 is 12 residues long.

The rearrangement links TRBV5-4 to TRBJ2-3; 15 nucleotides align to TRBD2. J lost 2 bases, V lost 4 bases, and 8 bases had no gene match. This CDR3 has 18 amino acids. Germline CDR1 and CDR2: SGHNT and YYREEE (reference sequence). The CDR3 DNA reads TGTGCCAGCAGCCCGGGACTAGCGGGGGGCAAATACACAGATACGCAGTATTTT. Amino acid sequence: CASSPGLAGGKYTDTQYF.

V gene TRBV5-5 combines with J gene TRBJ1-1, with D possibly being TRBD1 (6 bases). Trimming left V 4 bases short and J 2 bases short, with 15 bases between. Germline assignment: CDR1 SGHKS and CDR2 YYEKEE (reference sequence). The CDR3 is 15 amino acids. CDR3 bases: TGTGCCAGCAGCGCCCAAACCGGGACAAACACTGAAGCTTTCTTT. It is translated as CASSAQTGTNTEAFF.

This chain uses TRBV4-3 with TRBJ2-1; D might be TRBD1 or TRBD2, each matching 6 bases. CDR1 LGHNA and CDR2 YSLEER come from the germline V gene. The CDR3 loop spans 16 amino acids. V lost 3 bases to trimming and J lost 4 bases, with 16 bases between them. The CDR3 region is CASSQATAGHYNEQFF. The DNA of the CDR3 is TGCGCCAGCAGCCAGGCTACGGCGGGACATTACAATGAGCAGTTCTTC.

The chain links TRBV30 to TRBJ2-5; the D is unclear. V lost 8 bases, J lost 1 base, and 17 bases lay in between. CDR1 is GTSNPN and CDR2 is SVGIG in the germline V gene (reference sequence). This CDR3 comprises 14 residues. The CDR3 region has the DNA TGTGCCGGAGAGTACGTGACATCCCAAGAGACCCAGTACTTC. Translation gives CAGEYVTSQETQYF.

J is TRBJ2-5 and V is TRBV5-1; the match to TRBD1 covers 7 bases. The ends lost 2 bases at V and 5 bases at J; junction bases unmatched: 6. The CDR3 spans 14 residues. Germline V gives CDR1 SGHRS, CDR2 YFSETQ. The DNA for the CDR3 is TGCGCCAGCAGCTTACGGGACAGCAGCGAGACCCAGTACTTC. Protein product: CASSLRDSSETQYF.

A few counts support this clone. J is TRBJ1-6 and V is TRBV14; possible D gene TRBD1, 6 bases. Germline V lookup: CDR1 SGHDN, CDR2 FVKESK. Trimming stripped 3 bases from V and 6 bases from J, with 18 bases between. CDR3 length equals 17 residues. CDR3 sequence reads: CASSQYSGGLGNSPLHF. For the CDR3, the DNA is TGTGCCAGCAGCCAGTATTCGGGGGGCTTGGGTAATTCACCCCTCCACTTT.